A selection of T cell receptor beta chains follows, all from one sample in a study of T cells expressing NK-cell markers. Using the 5' RACE reads, TCRdb records one entry per CDR3 protein without DNA. The sample is made up of about 300,000 distinct CDR3 sequences, and the top ten hold more than 3.5% of it. Input material: blood T cells: a sorted CD56 or NKG2C T cell subset, CD4+ or CD8+ T cells, or bulk PBMC T cells (not recorded which). All receptors derive from a woman aged 18 to 75 in good health. Both conserved end residues are part of each CDR3.

V,J,CDR3
TRBV3-1,TRBJ2-1,CASSKRNEQFF
TRBV20-1,TRBJ1-2,CSARQGGDYGYTF
TRBV28,TRBJ2-7,CASRDRYYEQYF
TRBV20-1,TRBJ2-2,CSARGLHPLWAGELFF
TRBV6-2/TRBV6-3,TRBJ2-1,CASRDRYNEQFF
TRBV5-1,TRBJ2-2,CASSSVLAGSTGELFF
TRBV7-2,TRBJ2-7,CASSSDRGTYEQYF
TRBV11-2,TRBJ2-6,CASSRWTGRTSGANVLTF
TRBV7-9,TRBJ2-5,CAQRAVEASGRETQYF
TRBV5-5,TRBJ2-5,CASSQERPQGGPQYF
TRBV12-3/TRBV12-4,TRBJ2-2,CASTPGTTHGELFF
TRBV4-1,TRBJ1-2,CASSQEEETNYGYTF
TRBV7-2,TRBJ2-1,CASSLRSSGGANEQFF
TRBV12-3/TRBV12-4,TRBJ1-2,CASSPPSVGYTF
TRBV6-5,TRBJ1-4,CASSFQGLATNEKLFF
TRBV20-1,TRBJ1-5,CSARGDRGHNQPQHF
TRBV18,TRBJ2-5,CASSLETGNARTQYF
TRBV7-3,TRBJ2-3,CASSSGGPLRTDTQYF
TRBV12-3/TRBV12-4,TRBJ2-3,CASNDSPDTQYF
TRBV11-2,TRBJ1-2,CASSPDRENYGYTF
TRBV30,TRBJ2-2,CAWSSLAGYTGELFF
TRBV14,TRBJ1-2,CASSQDTGRGYTF
TRBV7-3,TRBJ2-2,CASSFSPTGELFF
TRBV6-6,TRBJ1-2,CASSYVEGWGYTF
TRBV5-1,TRBJ2-3,CASSGTPLSGFTQYF
TRBV3-1,TRBJ1-6,CASSPPGGLGSPLHF
TRBV7-3,TRBJ2-3,CASSLMADAPDTQYF
TRBV6-5,TRBJ2-3,CASSYGVAGGSADTQYF
TRBV12-3/TRBV12-4,TRBJ2-3,CASRPLVTDTQYF
TRBV5-6,TRBJ2-1,CASWSGDIFSYNEQFF
TRBV21-1,TRBJ2-1,CASSKFHKRDEQFF
TRBV20-1,TRBJ1-2,CSARDSGDIRSYGYGYTF
TRBV12-3/TRBV12-4,TRBJ2-1,CASRGLAGSYNEQFF
TRBV7-9,TRBJ1-5,CASSPRGSGNQPQHF
TRBV10-3,TRBJ1-1,CAISGQMNTEAFF
TRBV28,TRBJ2-7,CASSLHSGRPPYEQYF
TRBV7-2,TRBJ2-5,CASSLEVAGMETQYF
TRBV6-1,TRBJ2-3,CASSRREKVSSTDTQYF
TRBV5-1,TRBJ2-2,CASSFLAGANTGELFF
TRBV12-3/TRBV12-4,TRBJ1-1,CASSLDGIANTEAFF
TRBV20-1,TRBJ2-1,CSARAGGLRMDEQFF
TRBV7-9,TRBJ2-3,CASSPGGDTDTQYF
TRBV10-3,TRBJ1-2,CAISDWRGDGYTF
TRBV18,TRBJ2-3,CASSPGAPTDTQYF
TRBV20-1,TRBJ2-1,CSAPDRTSGSVDEQFF
TRBV5-1,TRBJ1-1,CASSFSSGTTEAFF
TRBV7-2,TRBJ2-7,CASRYQGSYEQYF
TRBV18,TRBJ1-5,CASSPENWDQPQHF
TRBV3-1,TRBJ2-2,CASNTPLAGGRVGELFF
TRBV29-1,TRBJ2-7,CSVRRGDYEQYF
TRBV18,TRBJ2-3,CASSPKDGADTQYF
TRBV12-3/TRBV12-4,TRBJ2-6,CASARGTGANVLTF
TRBV7-2,TRBJ1-6,CASSPQTGGYSPLHF
TRBV20-1,TRBJ2-6,CSAQIGQGERSGANVLTF